The entry that follows covers one TCR beta chain sequence. CDR3 size: 13 residues. CDR1 and CDR2 from the germline V gene are SGHVS and FNYEAQ. The germline V and J ends were trimmed by 4 bases and 8 bases, with 12 bases remaining between them. These data originate in a study of blood T cell repertoires in COVID-19. At the level of the study: Material from acute and convalescent COVID-19 was sourced from the United States, Italy and Spain. Sources were T cells, B-cell-depleted T cells, or PBMCs; the material itself was cDNA or gDNA.

Original analysis: Cell counts per sample came from amplifying reference gene primers. Generated by immunoSEQ multiplex PCR, the TCRdb table keeps only in-frame clones and is missing some. That table is the source of V, J and clone size, and D and trimming were worked out from the DNA. The data contain 250,000 to 350,000 clones, roughly 88% of them singletons. Seattle cases were enrolled at active infection and followed longitudinally. Sample: peripheral blood. The TCR sequence derives from a human donor with COVID-19, enrolled during active disease. The donor label of this sample is uncertain. The chain combines TRBV7-6 with TRBJ1-5, with D possibly matching TRBD1 (6 bases). CDR3 sequence (DNA): TGTGCCAGCAGCTCAGGGGAACTCGAGCCCCAGCATTTT. Its translation is CASSSGELEPQHF.